The rows below give T cell receptor beta chains drawn from one sample of a study of shared T cell receptors in the human thymus. Measured with immunoSEQ multiplex PCR; TCRdb has only the in-frame clones, and not every one. The table lists about 660,000 clones, around 87% of them singletons. These records were also assigned to another study, of human thymus T cells.

Specimen: thymocytes. The receptor source for this set is a boy under two years old with a congenital heart defect. Each CDR3 is given with its conserved first and last residue. D genes are given only for firm matches. Rows may omit the clone size; those that give it use once, few, many or a size class.

V: TRBV18; size: once; D: TRBD1; J: TRBJ2-2; DNA: TGTGCCAGCTCGCTGACAGGGCTTGGGCTGTTTTTT; CDR3: CASSLTGLGLFF
V: TRBV11-3; size: NA; D: NA; J: TRBJ2-5; DNA: TGTGCCAGCAGCTCGCCTTATGAGGAGACCCAGTACTTC; CDR3: CASSSPYEETQYF
V: TRBV6-5; size: NA; D: TRBD1; J: TRBJ2-3; DNA: TGTGCCAGCAGTTACTCCGGGACAGGGATCGCAGATACGCAGTATTTT; CDR3: CASSYSGTGIADTQYF
V: TRBV5-6; size: NA; D: NA; J: TRBJ2-4; DNA: TGTGCCAGCAGCAGGGATAGCGGCCTAGCCAAAAACATTCAGTACTTC; CDR3: CASSRDSGLAKNIQYF
V: TRBV10-1; size: NA; D: NA; J: TRBJ1-5; DNA: TGCGCCAGCAGTAATGAAGGGGCAGGTTATCAGCCCCAGCATTTT; CDR3: CASSNEGAGYQPQHF
V: TRBV6-5; size: NA; D: NA; J: TRBJ2-1; DNA: TGTGCCAGCAGCCAATGGGGGCCTACTAGCGTTGAGCAGTTCTTC; CDR3: CASSQWGPTSVEQFF
V: TRBV5-6; size: NA; D: NA; J: TRBJ1-6; DNA: TGTGCCAGCAGCTTGGGGACCGGGACCTATAATTCACCCCTCCACTTT; CDR3: CASSLGTGTYNSPLHF
V: TRBV9; size: NA; D: NA; J: TRBJ2-2; DNA: TGTGCCAGCAGCGTAGACCCACGACTTCCGAACACCGGGGAGCTGTTTTTT; CDR3: CASSVDPRLPNTGELFF
V: TRBV5-5; size: once; D: TRBD2; J: TRBJ2-7; DNA: TGTGCCAGCAGCTTGGCGGGGGGGCCCTACGAGCAGTACTTC; CDR3: CASSLAGGPYEQYF
V: TRBV6-5; size: NA; D: NA; J: TRBJ2-7; DNA: TGTGCCAGCAGTTACACACCAAGGGGTGGGTACGAGCAGTACTTC; CDR3: CASSYTPRGGYEQYF
V: TRBV28; size: NA; D: NA; J: TRBJ1-5; DNA: TGTGCCAGCAGTCCGCCCCTGAACCGGCAGCCCCAGCATTTT; CDR3: CASSPPLNRQPQHF
V: TRBV25-1; size: once; D: NA; J: TRBJ1-1; DNA: TGTGCCAGCAGTGAAGGGTCGAGGTCTGACACTGAAGCTTTCTTT; CDR3: CASSEGSRSDTEAFF
V: TRBV4-3; size: NA; D: TRBD2; J: TRBJ2-7; DNA: TGCGCCAGCAGCCAAGATAAGACTAGCGGGCACTACGAGCAGTACTTC; CDR3: CASSQDKTSGHYEQYF
V: TRBV6-1; size: NA; D: TRBD1; J: TRBJ2-5; DNA: TGTGCCAGCAGTGAGGGAGCCCCGGACAACCGGGACAGGGGGTTTGGGACCCAGTACTTC; CDR3: CASSEGAPDNRDRGFGTQYF
V: TRBV7-2; size: NA; D: TRBD1; J: TRBJ1-6; DNA: TGTGCCAGCAGGCAGGGGGCAGTTTATAATTCACCCCTCCACTTT; CDR3: CASRQGAVYNSPLHF
V: TRBV5-4; size: once; D: NA; J: TRBJ2-7; DNA: TGTGCCAGCAGCTTGTTCCCACCCACCCACCTCCACGAGCAGTACTTC; CDR3: CASSLFPPTHLHEQYF
V: TRBV30; size: once; D: TRBD1; J: TRBJ2-3; DNA: TGTGCCTGGAGCACAGGGGTTGGGGGAGATACGCAGTATTTT; CDR3: CAWSTGVGGDTQYF
V: TRBV5-6; size: NA; D: TRBD2; J: TRBJ2-1; DNA: TGTGCCAGCGGCAGCGGGGGGGCAGTTGAGCAGTTCTTC; CDR3: CASGSGGAVEQFF
V: TRBV10-1; size: NA; D: TRBD2; J: TRBJ2-7; DNA: TGCGCCAGCAGTGAAAGAGCGGGGGGATCGGGGGAGCAGTACTTC; CDR3: CASSERAGGSGEQYF
V: TRBV9; size: NA; D: NA; J: TRBJ1-1; DNA: TGTGCCAGCAGCGTAGAGGGGAGGGGCACTGAAGCTTTCTTT; CDR3: CASSVEGRGTEAFF
V: TRBV14; size: NA; D: NA; J: TRBJ1-2; DNA: TGTGCCAGCAGCCCCGAACACGGACAGAGCCGGGGCTACACCTTC; CDR3: CASSPEHGQSRGYTF
V: TRBV10-3; size: few; D: NA; J: TRBJ1-4; DNA: TGTGCCATCAGTGAGAGCAGGGTTGGAGAAAAACTGTTTTTT; CDR3: CAISESRVGEKLFF
V: TRBV7-6; size: NA; D: NA; J: TRBJ1-3; DNA: TGTGCCAGCAGCTTTGGGGAGGGGTCCTCTGAAATCTCTGGAAACACCATATATTTT; CDR3: CASSFGEGSSEISGNTIYF
V: TRBV30; size: NA; D: NA; J: TRBJ1-6; DNA: TGTGCCTGGAGTTTCCTACAGGGTTCTAATTCACCCCTCCACTTT; CDR3: CAWSFLQGSNSPLHF
V: TRBV6-1; size: NA; D: NA; J: TRBJ2-7; DNA: TGTGCCAGCAGTGCACAAGCACCTACAGGCGAACCATACCCCTACGAGCAGTACTTC; CDR3: CASSAQAPTGEPYPYEQYF
V: TRBV27; size: NA; D: TRBD1; J: TRBJ1-6; DNA: TGTGCCAGCAGTAAACCGGGACAGGGGGGTTCACCCCTCCACTTT; CDR3: CASSKPGQGGSPLHF
V: TRBV28; size: once; D: NA; J: TRBJ1-2; DNA: TGTGCCAGCAGCCGACTTCTCCGGGAGGCCCTCGGGTTTGACTATGGCTACACCTTC; CDR3: CASSRLLREALGFDYGYTF
V: TRBV7-8; size: NA; D: TRBD1; J: TRBJ1-6; DNA: TGTGCCAGCAGCACATACAAACTTATGGTAACAGGGGCTAACCGGGATTCACCCCTCCACTTT; CDR3: CASSTYKLMVTGANRDSPLHF
V: TRBV5-1; size: once; D: TRBD2; J: TRBJ2-5; DNA: TGCGCCAGCAGCCTTAGCGGGAGGGCCGGGGAGACCCAGTACTTC; CDR3: CASSLSGRAGETQYF
V: TRBV28; size: NA; D: TRBD1; J: TRBJ1-5; DNA: TGTGCCAGCAGAAAGGGACAGGGGAAAACTCAGCCCCAGCATTTT; CDR3: CASRKGQGKTQPQHF
V: TRBV1; size: NA; D: NA; J: TRBJ1-1; DNA: TGCACCAGACCAGGGGGGACACCGAACACTGAAGCTTTCTTT; CDR3: CTRPGGTPNTEAFF
V: TRBV11-2; size: NA; D: TRBD2; J: TRBJ2-1; DNA: TGTGCCAGCAGCTGGACTAGCGGGAAGGATTACAATGAGCAGTTCTTC; CDR3: CASSWTSGKDYNEQFF
V: TRBV19; size: NA; D: TRBD2; J: TRBJ2-2; DNA: TGTGCCAGTAGTCCCCCGGGACTAGCGTGGACCGGGGAGCTGTTTTTT; CDR3: CASSPPGLAWTGELFF
V: TRBV19; size: few; D: TRBD1; J: TRBJ1-1; DNA: TGTGCCAGTAAATTAACAGGGGCGAACACTGAAGCTTTCTTT; CDR3: CASKLTGANTEAFF
V: TRBV7-9; size: NA; D: TRBD1; J: TRBJ1-2; DNA: TGTGCCAGCAGCTTAGGGACAGGGCCTGGCTACACCTTC; CDR3: CASSLGTGPGYTF
V: TRBV6-6; size: once; D: TRBD2; J: TRBJ2-5; DNA: TGTGCCAGTACTACACTACCGGGGGGAGAGACCCAGTACTTC; CDR3: CASTTLPGGETQYF
V: TRBV4-3; size: NA; D: TRBD1; J: TRBJ1-3; DNA: TGCGCCAGCAGCGCGACGCGCGGACAGGGCTCTGGAAACACCATATATTTT; CDR3: CASSATRGQGSGNTIYF
V: TRBV4-2; size: NA; D: NA; J: TRBJ1-1; DNA: TGTGCCAGCAGCCAACAGGGCGTTAACACTGAAGCTTTCTTT; CDR3: CASSQQGVNTEAFF
V: TRBV7-8; size: NA; D: TRBD2; J: TRBJ2-3; DNA: TGTGCCAGCAGCTCAAAGGATACTAGCGGGCTTTCCACAGATACGCAGTATTTT; CDR3: CASSSKDTSGLSTDTQYF
V: TRBV29-1; size: few; D: TRBD2; J: TRBJ2-3; DNA: TGCAGCGTCCAGCTAGCGGGAGAGGTGAATACGCAGTATTTT; CDR3: CSVQLAGEVNTQYF
V: TRBV7-9; size: NA; D: NA; J: TRBJ2-7; DNA: TGTGCCAGCAGCTTAGACCGGGACTCATACTACGAGCAGTACTTC; CDR3: CASSLDRDSYYEQYF
V: TRBV28; size: NA; D: NA; J: TRBJ1-2; DNA: TGTGCCAGTCGGGGGAGGGCAGCTCTCGGCTACACCTTC; CDR3: CASRGRAALGYTF
V: TRBV2; size: NA; D: NA; J: TRBJ1-2; DNA: TGTGCCAGCCTTAGGAGGGGAAACGACTATGGCTACACCTTC; CDR3: CASLRRGNDYGYTF
V: TRBV19; size: once; D: TRBD1; J: TRBJ1-1; DNA: TGTGCCAGTAGTATGATGGCAGGGGGCGGTAGATGGAACACTGAAGCTTTCTTT; CDR3: CASSMMAGGGRWNTEAFF
V: TRBV5-1; size: NA; D: NA; J: TRBJ1-1; DNA: TGCGCCAGCAGCCCCACACCGAACACTGAAGCTTTCTTT; CDR3: CASSPTPNTEAFF
V: TRBV7-8; size: NA; D: NA; J: TRBJ2-2; DNA: TGTGCCAGCAGCTTTGGCCCGCCCCTCCGGAGAACCGGGGAGCTGTTTTTT; CDR3: CASSFGPPLRRTGELFF